This TCR beta chain was sequenced for a study of technical replicates of blood from a handful of donors. Sequenced by immunoSEQ multiplex PCR; TCRdb stores in-frame clones only, minus some. This sample has 100,000 or so clones; roughly 96% occur once, and the top ten carry just over 0.2%. V lost 3 bases and J lost 1; bases outside the gene matches: 15. Looked up from germline, CDR1 is SGHRS and CDR2 is YFSETQ. The CDR3 spans 18 residues. This TCR derives from a human donor in good health. The gene calls are TRBV5-1 and TRBJ1-1; 7 bases agree with TRBD1. Sequencing used T cells isolated from PBMCs. CDR3 DNA sequence: TGCGCCAGCAGCTCGACAGGGCAGGGGGAACATTGGAACACTGAAGCTTTCTTT. Protein product: CASSSTGQGEHWNTEAFF. Combining the CDR3 with reference TRBV5-1 and TRBJ1-1 gives the whole variable domain KAGVTQTPRYLIKTRGQQVTLSCSPISGHRSVSWYQQTPGQGLQFLFEYFSETQRNKGNFPGRFSGRQFSNSRSEMNVSTLELGDSALYLCASSSTGQGEHWNTEAFFGQGTRLTVV.